Below are 27 T cell receptor beta chains sequenced from a single sample in a study of cytomegalovirus exposure and HLA in healthy donors (dated by TCRdb to between 2016 and 2019). Receptor libraries were prepared by the immunoSEQ multiplex PCR assay. A mixture of 60 forward primers for TCR Vbeta segments and 13 reverse primers for TCR Jbeta segments was used in the multiplex PCR. In its TCRdb copy, this immuneACCESS table keeps in-frame sequences only and misses some clones. Where compared with another copy, unresolved V genes explain less than half of these, and the others have no known cause. For this sample there are 150,000 to 200,000 clones; around 77% appear just once. The ten largest clones represent about 3.4% of the sample. Sequencing was performed on PBMCs. Receptors originate from a female donor in good health and CMV-seronegative.

The chain combines TRBV25-1 with TRBJ1-3; D might be TRBD1 (6 bases). The CDR3 has 14 amino acids. Trimming shortened V by 4 bases and J by 5 bases, and 12 bases separated the two germline ends. Germline CDR1 and CDR2: MGHDK and SYGVNS. The CDR3 reads CASSGPGGRNTIYF. The CDR3 DNA reads TGTGCCAGCAGTGGCCCGGGGGGCAGAAACACCATATATTTT.

The J gene is TRBJ2-7, the V gene TRBV7-3; 9 positions match TRBD2. Per germline, CDR1 SGHTA and CDR2 FQGTGA. With V trimmed by 3 bases and J by 6 bases, 3 bases remained unmatched. CDR3 size: 13 residues. CDR3 loop: CASSLAGGGEQYF. CDR3 bases: TGTGCCAGCAGCTTGGCGGGAGGGGGCGAGCAGTACTTC.

The V call is TRBV28, the J call TRBJ1-4; TRBD1 matches 7 bases. The CDR3 extends over 15 amino acids. V dropped 6 bases and J dropped 8; count of bases not matched to a gene: 12. The germline CDR1 and CDR2 sequences are MDHEN and SYDVKM. The CDR3 coding sequence is TGTGCCAGCAGCTTTATGAGGGGGCAAGACGAAAAACTGTTTTTT. This translates into CASSFMRGQDEKLFF.

The CDR3 coding sequence is TGTGCCAGCAGGAATTCCGGGACATACATGAACACTGAAGCTTTCTTT. This codes for CASRNSGTYMNTEAFF. The gene calls are TRBV6-6 and TRBJ1-1, with a weak D call TRBD1 (6 bases). The germline V gene has CDR1 MNHNY and CDR2 SVGAGI (reference sequence). Between the trimmed V and J ends, which lost 6 bases and 0 bases, there was a span of 17 bases. The CDR3 contains 16 residues.

This clone was counted a few times. V and J are TRBV4-1 and TRBJ1-6, with 8 bases fitting TRBD1. The ends lost 4 bases at V and 10 bases at J; junction bases unmatched: 15. Germline V gene sequence: CDR1 MGHRA, CDR2 YSYEKL. The CDR3 covers 17 residues. The CDR3 reads CASSLILTGEVFSPLHF. The CDR3 nucleotides are TGCGCCAGCAGCCTAATACTGACAGGGGAAGTATTCTCACCCCTCCACTTT.

This chain links TRBV19 with TRBJ2-7; 7 bases match TRBD2. With 6 bases clipped from V and 2 bases from J, the junction kept 10 bases outside the gene matches. The CDR3 runs to 15 residues. CDR1 and CDR2 from the germline V gene are LNHDA and SQIVND (reference sequence). Written as DNA, the CDR3 is TGTGCCAGTAGCATCGGGGGGACTTCGGCCTACGAGCAGTACTTC. Its protein product is CASSIGGTSAYEQYF.

The V and J genes are TRBV7-2 and TRBJ2-1; 9 nucleotides align to TRBD1. Germline V gives CDR1 SGHTA, CDR2 FQGNSA. The CDR3 extends over 14 amino acids. The J segment lost 8 bases and the V segment lost 7 bases, leaving 9 bases of the junction unmatched. DNA of the CDR3: TGTGCCAGCACCATGGGACAGGGTACGGATGAGCAGTTCTTC. This encodes CASTMGQGTDEQFF.

The chain is built from TRBV12-5 and TRBJ2-1; 8 positions match TRBD2. CDR1 and CDR2 (germline): LGHNT, FRNRAP. This CDR3 has 17 amino acids. J lost 2 bases, V lost 0 bases, and 6 bases had no gene match. CDR3 amino acids: CASGLVVSGRTYNEQFF. CDR3 nucleotide sequence: TGTGCTAGTGGTTTGGTCGTCAGCGGGAGAACCTACAATGAGCAGTTCTTC.

The V call is TRBV10-3, the J call TRBJ2-5; possible D gene TRBD2, 7 bases. The DNA end favors TRBJ2-7, so the J call may be wrong. Germline loops: CDR1 ENHRY, CDR2 SYGVKD. The CDR3 is 14 amino acids. The DNA for the CDR3 is TGTGCCATCAGTGAGTACAGGGAGGGGTCCGAGCAGTACTTC. As protein: CAISEYREGSEQYF.

This CDR3 is CASSSGTGSYGYTF. In DNA form, the CDR3 reads TGTGCCAGCAGCTCCGGGACAGGGTCCTATGGCTACACCTTC. V and J are TRBV5-4 and TRBJ1-2; TRBD1 matches 9 bases. Trimming removed 3 bases from V and 4 bases from J; junction bases left unmatched: 4. Germline V lookup: CDR1 SGHNT, CDR2 YYREEE (reference sequence). The CDR3 runs to 14 residues. Combining the CDR3 with reference TRBV5-4 and TRBJ1-2 gives the whole variable domain ETGVTQSPTHLIKTRGQQVTLRCSSQSGHNTVSWYQQALGQGPQFIFQYYREEENGRGNFPPRFSGLQFPNYSSELNVNALELDDSALYLCASSSGTGSYGYTFGSGTRLTVV.

The rearrangement joins TRBV9 to TRBJ2-2; D might be TRBD2 (5 bases). There are 15 residues in the CDR3. Germline lookup yields CDR1 SGDLS and CDR2 YYNGEE. Deletions cut 0 bases from V and 7 bases from J, with 13 bases between. The CDR3 coding sequence is TGTGCCAGCAGCGTAGCGGGAAGGGTCAACGGGGAGCTGTTTTTT. Translation: CASSVAGRVNGELFF.

The chain links TRBV7-2 to TRBJ1-4; tentatively, D is TRBD1 (5 bases). CDR3 length: 15 residues. Per the germline V gene, CDR1 is SGHTA and CDR2 is FQGNSA. Trimming removed 0 bases at V and 1 base at J, with 6 bases between. Here the CDR3 DNA reads TGTGCCAGCAGCTTAGCCGGGGGAACTAATGAAAAACTGTTTTTT. This translates into CASSLAGGTNEKLFF.

This chain connects TRBV18 to TRBJ1-5; 9 bases align to TRBD1. This CDR3 region has 15 residues. Germline trimming cut 2 bases from V and 3 bases from J; bases unmatched to any gene: 2. Germline V gene data show CDR1 as KGHSH and CDR2 as LQKENI. This CDR3 is CASSPGTGSNQPQHF. In DNA form, the CDR3 reads TGTGCCAGCTCACCAGGGACAGGGTCCAATCAGCCCCAGCATTTT.

Only a few counts were recorded for this clone. The J gene is TRBJ2-3, the V gene TRBV27; D perhaps matches TRBD1 (7 bases). Germline V lookup: CDR1 MNHEY, CDR2 SMNVEV (reference sequence). V was clipped by 2 bases and J by 2 bases, with 20 bases between them. The CDR3 sequence is 18 residues long. CDR3 protein: CASSLGDHAGGHTDTQYF. The CDR3 coding sequence is TGTGCCAGCAGTTTAGGAGATCACGCAGGGGGGCACACAGATACGCAGTATTTT.

The chain uses TRBV5-1 and TRBJ2-5; weak D call: TRBD1 (5 bases). Germline lookup yields CDR1 SGHRS and CDR2 YFSETQ. Between the trimmed V and J ends, which lost 4 bases and 1 base, there was a span of 11 bases. The CDR3 totals 14 residues. In DNA, the CDR3 is TGCGCCAGCAGCCCACGACAGACCCAAGAGACCCAGTACTTC. This sequence encodes CASSPRQTQETQYF.

This clone was seen a handful of times. V usage is TRBV7-2 and J usage is TRBJ1-2; possible D gene TRBD1, 5 bases. CDR1 is SGHTA and CDR2 is FQGNSA in the germline V gene. The CDR3 spans 12 residues. Trimming left V 5 bases short and J 8 bases short, with 12 bases between. CDR3 protein: CASSIQAMGYTF. For the CDR3, the DNA is TGTGCCAGCAGCATACAGGCTATGGGCTACACCTTC.

This clone turned up a few times. As DNA, the CDR3 is TGCGCCAGCAGTGGAGGGAACACCGGGGAGCTGTTTTTT. It yields the protein CASSGGNTGELFF. The chain couples TRBV10-1 to TRBJ2-2; D gene unclear. The CDR3 is 13 residues long. Trimming removed 4 bases at V and 1 base at J, with 4 bases between. Germline lookup yields CDR1 WNHNN and CDR2 SYGVQD (reference sequence).

This sequence joins TRBV7-2 and TRBJ2-2; the match to TRBD2 covers 8 bases. J lost 4 bases, V lost 6 bases, and 7 bases had no gene match. The CDR3 contains 15 residues. The germline CDR1 and CDR2 sequences are SGHTA and FQGNSA. CDR3 in amino acids: CASRRAGVGTGELFF. CDR3 nucleotide sequence: TGTGCCAGCAGAAGAGCGGGGGTAGGCACCGGGGAGCTGTTTTTT.

This clone was seen only a few times. J is TRBJ2-2 and V is TRBV5-4, with D tentatively TRBD2 (6 bases). The CDR3 length is 15 residues. Germline-derived CDR1 and CDR2 are SGHNT and YYREEE (reference sequence). V was cut by 3 bases and J by 8 bases, with 17 bases left in between. The CDR3 loop is CASSSGTHRAGELFF. In DNA, the CDR3 is TGTGCCAGCAGCTCAGGGACTCACCGAGCGGGGGAGCTGTTTTTT. Complete variable domain (other parts from reference TRBV5-4 and TRBJ2-2): ETGVTQSPTHLIKTRGQQVTLRCSSQSGHNTVSWYQQALGQGPQFIFQYYREEENGRGNFPPRFSGLQFPNYSSELNVNALELDDSALYLCASSSGTHRAGELFFGEGSRLTVL.

This chain uses TRBV19 with TRBJ2-7; D not certain. There are 14 residues in the CDR3. Looked up from germline, CDR1 is LNHDA and CDR2 is SQIVND (reference sequence). V was shortened by 3 bases and J by 7 bases, with 16 bases between the two germline ends. In DNA form, the CDR3 reads TGTGCCAGTAGTATCTTTCTTGGGTTCGGGGAGCAGTACTTC. Amino acids: CASSIFLGFGEQYF.

The V call is TRBV5-6, the J call TRBJ2-3, with D perhaps matching TRBD2 (6 bases). Trimming cost V 3 bases and J 0 bases, with 11 bases left between them. CDR3 length: 15 amino acids. The germline V gene has CDR1 SGHDT and CDR2 YYEEEE. CDR3 nucleotide sequence: TGTGCCAGCAGCTCGACTAGTCGGAGCACAGATACGCAGTATTTT. Translation gives CASSSTSRSTDTQYF.

This rearrangement joins TRBV7-6 to TRBJ2-2; 7 bases line up with TRBD1. The CDR3 loop spans 15 amino acids. Trimming took 5 bases from V and 1 from J; bases not matched to a gene: 4. Per the germline V gene, CDR1 is SGHVS and CDR2 is FNYEAQ. For the CDR3, the DNA is TGTGCCAGCAGCCCAGACAGGGTGAACACCGGGGAGCTGTTTTTT. This sequence encodes CASSPDRVNTGELFF. Supplemented by reference TRBV7-6 and TRBJ2-2, the full variable domain reads GAGVSQSPRYKVTKRGQDVALRCDPISGHVSLYWYRQALGQGPEFLTYFNYEAQQDKSGLPNDRFSAERPEGSISTLTIQRTEQRDSAMYRCASSPDRVNTGELFFGEGSRLTVL.

The chain combines TRBV5-6 with TRBJ1-2; tentative D call: TRBD1 (5 bases). CDR3 length: 14 amino acids. Germline CDR1 reads SGHDT; CDR2 reads YYEEEE. The V end was cut by 2 bases, the J end by 2 bases, with 10 bases between. This CDR3 reads CASSLWGGNYGYTF. The DNA for the CDR3 is TGTGCCAGCAGCTTATGGGGGGGAAACTATGGCTACACCTTC.

The chain links TRBV10-3 to TRBJ2-3, with D possibly matching TRBD2 (7 bases). This CDR3 has 15 residues. Germline V CDR1 and CDR2: ENHRY, SYGVKD. V gave up 8 bases and J gave up 3 bases, with 18 bases separating them. CDR3 residues: CAIGERGGGTDTQYF. The DNA for the CDR3 is TGTGCCATCGGCGAGCGGGGAGGGGGGACAGATACGCAGTATTTT.

J is TRBJ2-7 and V is TRBV7-9, with D unresolved. V lost 4 bases to trimming and J lost 2 bases, with 15 bases between them. Germline CDR1 is SEHNR and CDR2 is FQNEAQ (reference sequence). The CDR3 is 15 amino acids. The CDR3 DNA is TGTGCCAGCAGCTCCCTAAGATCTGCGGCCTACGAGCAGTACTTC. Protein: CASSSLRSAAYEQYF.

The chain recombines TRBV9 with TRBJ2-5, with a weak D call TRBD2 (5 bases). Germline assignment: CDR1 SGDLS and CDR2 YYNGEE. V lost 0 bases and J 1 base, leaving 10 bases between the germline ends. This CDR3 contains 15 residues. CDR3: CASSVGTTSQETQYF. In nucleotides, the CDR3 is TGTGCCAGCAGCGTAGGAACCACTAGCCAAGAGACCCAGTACTTC. Full variable domain (missing parts from reference TRBV9 and TRBJ2-5): DSGVTQTPKHLITATGQRVTLRCSPRSGDLSVYWYQQSLDQGLQFLIQYYNGEERAKGNILERFSAQQFPDLHSELNLSSLELGDSALYFCASSVGTTSQETQYFGPGTRLLVL.

This clone was recorded a few times. The chain links TRBV7-2 to TRBJ1-6; D is undetermined. Per the germline V gene, CDR1 is SGHTA and CDR2 is FQGNSA. This CDR3 contains 11 residues. V lost 3 bases and J 14 bases, leaving 8 bases between the germline ends. This CDR3 reads CASSLGVSLHF. The CDR3, as DNA: TGTGCCAGCAGCTTGGGAGTTTCCCTCCACTTT.